The 19 T cell receptor beta chains listed next were all sequenced from one sample in a study of shared clonotypes between healthy human individuals (dated by TCRdb to about 2020). Receptor libraries were prepared by the immunoSEQ multiplex PCR assay. Held by TCRdb, this immuneACCESS table contains in-frame sequences only and omits some clones. Under half of the omission traces to an unresolved V gene where checked; the cause of the rest is unknown. Across this sample there are about 600,000 clones, with roughly 97% seen only once. Roughly 0.055% of the sample goes to the ten largest clones. The sequenced sample consisted of naive CD4+ T cells sorted from blood. The label giving this sample's cell subset or site can be read as: CD45RA+ positively selected. Every receptor here comes from a woman aged 30 to 39 in good health.

V gene TRBV23-1 combines with J gene TRBJ2-3, with 15 bases aligning to TRBD2. TRBV23-1 is classed as an ORF, of uncertain function. V was pared by 0 bases and J by 4 bases, with 11 bases of the junction left unmatched. The CDR3 totals 20 residues. The CDR3 loop reads CASSQSEPGTSGRPADTQYF. The CDR3 nucleotides read TGCGCCAGCAGTCAATCGGAACCCGGGACTAGCGGGAGGCCAGCAGATACGCAGTATTTT.

This rearrangement joins TRBV7-9 to TRBJ2-1; D might be TRBD2 (5 bases). Per the germline V gene, CDR1 is SEHNR and CDR2 is FQNEAQ (reference sequence). V was trimmed by 9 bases and J by 14 bases, leaving 17 bases between them. The CDR3 extends over 11 amino acids. The chain's CDR3 is CARPGLRGEFF. The CDR3 bases are TGTGCCAGACCAGGACTCCGTGGGGAGTTCTTC.

This chain uses TRBV4-1 with TRBJ1-5; 7 bases line up with TRBD1. CDR3 length: 17 amino acids. Trimming removed 4 bases from V and 3 bases from J; junction bases left unmatched: 12. In germline, CDR1 is MGHRA, CDR2 YSYEKL. In DNA, the CDR3 is TGCGCCAGCAGCCTCAACCTAGATGGGACAGCCAATCAGCCCCAGCATTTT. This translates into CASSLNLDGTANQPQHF.

The V and J genes are TRBV2 and TRBJ1-1; no clear D. The CDR3 contains 14 residues. In germline, CDR1 is SNHLY, CDR2 FYNNEI. V shed 7 bases and J shed 0 bases, with 12 bases lying between them. CDR3 amino acids: CASMTQSVNTEAFF. The CDR3 DNA reads TGTGCCAGCATGACCCAGTCGGTGAACACTGAAGCTTTCTTT.

This chain uses TRBV7-9 with TRBJ2-7; 8 positions agree with TRBD2. Germline CDR1 and CDR2: SEHNR and FQNEAQ (reference sequence). After removal of 1 base from V and 10 bases from J, the junction contained 6 bases not matched to a gene. The CDR3 runs to 13 residues. The CDR3 nucleotides are TGTGCCAGCAGCTTAGTGGGGACTAGGGATCAGTACTTC. Amino acid sequence: CASSLVGTRDQYF.

A single count supports this clone. An end of the junction differs from the germline gene, which may be a read error. This chain joins TRBV5-1 and TRBJ1-1, with 8 nucleotides matching TRBD1. Per germline, CDR1 SGHRS and CDR2 YFSETQ. The CDR3 spans 16 residues. The CDR3 nucleotides are TGCGCCAGCAGCTTGGAAGGACAGGGTTTAGGTCCTGAGGCTTTCTTT. Residues: CASSLEGQGLGPEAFF.

The chain carries TRBV5-6 and TRBJ2-7, with D unresolved. Trimming removed 3 bases at V and 2 bases at J, with 12 bases between. The CDR3 is 14 amino acids. The V gene's germline CDR1 is SGHDT and CDR2 YYEEEE. CDR3 protein: CASSSNIPAYEQYF. The CDR3 nucleotides are TGTGCCAGCAGCTCGAACATCCCAGCCTACGAGCAGTACTTC.

The chain recombines TRBV5-8 with TRBJ1-1; D not resolved. Trimming removed 4 bases from V and 6 bases from J, with 19 bases in between. Germline V lookup: CDR1 SGHTS, CDR2 YDEGEE. The length of the CDR3 is 15 residues. The CDR3 reads CASSSMPSGWAEAFF. CDR3 sequence (DNA): TGTGCCAGCAGCAGTATGCCTTCTGGATGGGCTGAAGCTTTCTTT.

This clone has a handful of counts. This sequence joins TRBV6-6 and TRBJ1-5; possible D gene TRBD1, 6 bases. Per germline, CDR1 MNHNY and CDR2 SVGAGI (reference sequence). V was trimmed by 7 bases and J by 1 base, leaving 11 bases between them. The CDR3 sequence is 14 residues long. The DNA of the CDR3 is TGTGCCAGCACCAACAGGGTCAGCAATCAGCCCCAGCATTTT. Translation: CASTNRVSNQPQHF.

The gene calls are TRBV28 and TRBJ1-1; possible D gene TRBD1, 5 bases. The CDR3 has 14 amino acids. V was shortened by 7 bases and J by 2 bases, with 14 bases between the two germline ends. The germline CDR1 and CDR2 sequences are MDHEN and SYDVKM. CDR3 residues: CASTTGTINTEAFF. DNA of the CDR3: TGTGCCAGCACCACCGGGACTATAAACACTGAAGCTTTCTTT.

This clone was found once. The chain recombines TRBV6-6 with TRBJ2-3; 9 nucleotides agree with TRBD1. Germline V gene sequence: CDR1 MNHNY, CDR2 SVGAGI (reference sequence). With V trimmed by 5 bases and J by 2 bases, 8 bases remained unmatched. This CDR3 comprises 16 residues. The CDR3 spells CASSDFRDRDTDTQYF. CDR3 sequence (DNA): TGTGCCAGCAGTGACTTCCGGGACAGGGACACAGATACGCAGTATTTT.

The V and J genes are TRBV4-1 and TRBJ1-1, with TRBD1 matching over 10 bases. Germline CDR1 and CDR2: MGHRA and YSYEKL. The junction had 13 bases not matched to a gene; V was cut back by 9 bases and J by 0 bases. There are 17 residues in the CDR3. The CDR3 reads CARRNPGTGVMNTEAFF. The DNA of the CDR3 is TGCGCCAGACGAAACCCCGGGACAGGGGTAATGAACACTGAAGCTTTCTTT.

The chain couples TRBV5-6 to TRBJ2-1, with D possibly TRBD2 on 5 matching bases. Germline CDR1 is SGHDT and CDR2 is YYEEEE. This CDR3 spans 14 amino acids. V shed 1 base and J shed 5 bases, with 10 bases lying between them. CDR3 sequence reads: CASSLRGSHNEQFF. CDR3 nucleotides: TGTGCCAGCAGCTTGCGGGGATCTCACAATGAGCAGTTCTTC. The whole variable domain, filled in from reference TRBV5-6 and TRBJ2-1, reads DAGVTQSPTHLIKTRGQQVTLRCSPKSGHDTVSWYQQALGQGPQFIFQYYEEEERQRGNFPDRFSGHQFPNYSSELNVNALLLGDSALYLCASSLRGSHNEQFFGPGTRLTVL.

The table lists this clone with a count of one. V gene TRBV28 combines with J gene TRBJ1-5; no definite D call. Per the germline V gene, CDR1 is MDHEN and CDR2 is SYDVKM. V lost 7 bases and J 7 bases, leaving 20 bases between the germline ends. The CDR3 is 15 residues long. The CDR3 coding sequence is TGTGCCAGCACTCGAGAATCTCTTTCGCGGCAGCCCCAGCATTTT. Translation: CASTRESLSRQPQHF.

J is TRBJ1-4 and V is TRBV20-1; D is ambiguous. Trimming removed 1 base at V and 8 bases at J, with 5 bases between. This CDR3 spans 11 amino acids. The germline gives CDR1 DFQATT, CDR2 SNEGSKA (reference sequence). The CDR3 loop is CSARVQEKLFF. CDR3 bases: TGCAGTGCTAGAGTCCAAGAAAAACTGTTTTTT.

The chain carries TRBV11-3 and TRBJ2-7, with TRBD2 matching 13 bases. CDR1 is SGHNT, CDR2 YENEEA, per germline. The CDR3 contains 16 residues. The ends lost 5 bases at V and 1 base at J; junction bases unmatched: 5. As DNA, the CDR3 is TGTGCCAGCAGCCCCGGGACTAGCGGGGCATCCTACGAGCAGTACTTC. Amino acids: CASSPGTSGASYEQYF.

The genes are TRBV9 and TRBJ2-2, with 15 positions matching TRBD2. After removal of 3 bases from V and 3 bases from J, the junction contained 9 bases not matched to a gene. The V gene's germline CDR1 is SGDLS and CDR2 YYNGEE. The CDR3 runs 19 residues. This CDR3 reads CASSAPPGLAGGYTGELFF. CDR3 DNA: TGTGCCAGCAGCGCCCCTCCCGGACTAGCGGGAGGGTACACCGGGGAGCTGTTTTTT.

CDR3 coding DNA: TGTGCCAGCGGAATACAGGGGGCGTACGAGCAGTACTTC. Protein product: CASGIQGAYEQYF. V is TRBV6-6 and J is TRBJ2-7, with 9 bases identical to TRBD1. V was clipped by 8 bases and J by 4 bases; unmatched bases: 6. Germline CDR1 reads MNHNY; CDR2 reads SVGAGI (reference sequence). This CDR3 has 13 residues.

The gene calls are TRBV9 and TRBJ2-5, with a tentative D call TRBD2 (5 bases). The V gene's germline CDR1 is SGDLS and CDR2 YYNGEE. This CDR3 contains 13 residues. V was trimmed by 0 bases and J by 4 bases, leaving 7 bases between them. CDR3 region: CASSVVAGETQYF. The CDR3 DNA sequence: TGTGCCAGCAGCGTAGTTGCGGGAGAGACCCAGTACTTC.